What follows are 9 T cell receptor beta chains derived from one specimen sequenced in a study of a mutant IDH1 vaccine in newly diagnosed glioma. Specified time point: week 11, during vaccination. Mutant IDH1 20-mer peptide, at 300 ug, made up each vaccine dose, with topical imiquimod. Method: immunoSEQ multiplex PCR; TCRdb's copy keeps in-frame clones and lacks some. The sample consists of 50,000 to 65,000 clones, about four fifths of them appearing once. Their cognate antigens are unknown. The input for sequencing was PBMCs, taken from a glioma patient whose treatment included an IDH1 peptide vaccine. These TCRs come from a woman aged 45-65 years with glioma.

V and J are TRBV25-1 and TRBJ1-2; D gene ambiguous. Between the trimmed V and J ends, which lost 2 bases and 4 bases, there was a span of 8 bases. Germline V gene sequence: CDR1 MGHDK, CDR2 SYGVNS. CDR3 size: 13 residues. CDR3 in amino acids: CASSETVIYGYTF. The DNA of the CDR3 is TGTGCCAGCAGTGAAACGGTGATCTATGGCTACACCTTC.

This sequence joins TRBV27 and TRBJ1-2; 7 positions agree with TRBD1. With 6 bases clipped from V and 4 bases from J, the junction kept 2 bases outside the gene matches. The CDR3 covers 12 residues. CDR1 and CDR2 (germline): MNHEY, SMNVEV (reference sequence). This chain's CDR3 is CASSRDSYGYTF. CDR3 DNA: TGTGCCAGCAGCAGGGACAGCTATGGCTACACCTTC.

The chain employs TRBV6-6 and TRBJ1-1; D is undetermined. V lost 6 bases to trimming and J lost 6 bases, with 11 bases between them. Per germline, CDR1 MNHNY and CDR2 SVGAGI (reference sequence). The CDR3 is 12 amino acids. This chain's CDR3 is CASSRVTPEAFF. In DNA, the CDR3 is TGTGCCAGCAGCCGCGTTACCCCTGAAGCTTTCTTT.

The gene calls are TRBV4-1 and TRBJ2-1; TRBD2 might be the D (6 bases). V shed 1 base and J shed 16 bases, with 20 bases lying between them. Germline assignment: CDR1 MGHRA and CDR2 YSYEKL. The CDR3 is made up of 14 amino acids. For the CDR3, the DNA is TGCGCCAGCAGCCAAGGAGGTCCCGAGACTAGGGTATTCTTC. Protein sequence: CASSQGGPETRVFF.

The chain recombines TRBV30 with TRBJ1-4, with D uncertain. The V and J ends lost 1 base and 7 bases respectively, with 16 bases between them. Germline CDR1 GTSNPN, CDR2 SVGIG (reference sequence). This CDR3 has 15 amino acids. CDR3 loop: CAWSADAWESEKLFF. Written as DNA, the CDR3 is TGTGCCTGGAGTGCCGATGCCTGGGAGAGTGAAAAACTGTTTTTT.

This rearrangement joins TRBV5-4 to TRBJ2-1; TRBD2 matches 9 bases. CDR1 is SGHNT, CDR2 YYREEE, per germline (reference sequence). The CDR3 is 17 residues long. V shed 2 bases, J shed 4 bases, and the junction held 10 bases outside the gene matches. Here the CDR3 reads CASSFGPGGGDYNEQFF. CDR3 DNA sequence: TGTGCCAGCAGCTTCGGACCTGGCGGGGGGGATTACAATGAGCAGTTCTTC.

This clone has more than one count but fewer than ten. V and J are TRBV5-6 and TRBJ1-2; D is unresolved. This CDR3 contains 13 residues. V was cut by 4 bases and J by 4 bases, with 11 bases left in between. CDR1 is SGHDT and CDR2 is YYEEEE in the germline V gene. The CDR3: CASSPGSGYGYTF. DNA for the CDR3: TGTGCCAGCAGCCCTGGGAGCGGCTATGGCTACACCTTC. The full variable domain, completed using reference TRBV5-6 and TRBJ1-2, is DAGVTQSPTHLIKTRGQQVTLRCSPKSGHDTVSWYQQALGQGPQFIFQYYEEEERQRGNFPDRFSGHQFPNYSSELNVNALLLGDSALYLCASSPGSGYGYTFGSGTRLTVV.

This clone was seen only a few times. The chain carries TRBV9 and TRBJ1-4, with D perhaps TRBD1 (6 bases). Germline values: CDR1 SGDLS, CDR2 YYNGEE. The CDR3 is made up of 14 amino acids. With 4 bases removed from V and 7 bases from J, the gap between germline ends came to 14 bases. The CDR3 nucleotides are TGTGCCAGCAGCAAAAGACAGGTTGGTGAAAAACTGTTTTTT. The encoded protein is CASSKRQVGEKLFF.

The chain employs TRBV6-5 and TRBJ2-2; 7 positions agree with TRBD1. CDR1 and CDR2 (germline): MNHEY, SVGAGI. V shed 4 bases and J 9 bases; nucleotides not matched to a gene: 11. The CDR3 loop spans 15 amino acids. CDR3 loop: CASSSSGTAPRELFF. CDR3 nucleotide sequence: TGTGCCAGCAGTTCTTCCGGGACAGCCCCCCGGGAGCTGTTTTTT.